This T cell receptor beta chain was obtained from a study of monozygotic twins with inflammatory bowel disease. Study findings and constraints: There was no support for any single strong signal or clonotype associated with IBD. Twins with IBD were found to have lower TCRbeta diversity (inverse Simpson) than healthy co-twins. Especially with disease activity, IBD patients had fewer clonotypes in common with others than healthy twins did.

To note about this clonotype: The antigen remains unidentified.

The CDR3 covers 16 residues. The germline V gene has CDR1 SEHNR and CDR2 FQNEAQ (reference sequence). Eight separate reactions for every sample produced the cDNA. Reprocessing the 5' RACE reads, TCRdb reports a single entry for every CDR3 protein and omits DNA. Its listing shows about 300,000 distinct CDR3 sequences. The specimen was blood. This clonotype was obtained from a human donor with ulcerative colitis or Crohn's disease, or a healthy co-twin of an affected twin (not recorded which). This chain links TRBV7-9 with TRBJ1-1. The CDR3 region is CASSIRGGRGNTEAFF.